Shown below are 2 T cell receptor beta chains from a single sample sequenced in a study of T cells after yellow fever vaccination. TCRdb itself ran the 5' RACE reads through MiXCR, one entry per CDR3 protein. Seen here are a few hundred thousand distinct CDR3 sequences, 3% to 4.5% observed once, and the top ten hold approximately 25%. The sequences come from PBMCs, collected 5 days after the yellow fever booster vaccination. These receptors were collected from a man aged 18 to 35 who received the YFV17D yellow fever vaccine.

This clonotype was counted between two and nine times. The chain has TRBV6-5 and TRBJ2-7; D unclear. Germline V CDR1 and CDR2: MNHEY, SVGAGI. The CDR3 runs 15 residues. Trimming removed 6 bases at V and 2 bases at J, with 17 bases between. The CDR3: CASRTIPLDAYEQYV. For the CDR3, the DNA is TGTGCCAGCAGGACGATACCCCTTGATGCCTACGAGCAGTACGTC.

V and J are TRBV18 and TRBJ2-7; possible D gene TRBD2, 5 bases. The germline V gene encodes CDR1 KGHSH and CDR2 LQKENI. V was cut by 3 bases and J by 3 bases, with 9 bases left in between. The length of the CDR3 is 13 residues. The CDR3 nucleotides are TGTGCCAGCTCACCGGCGGAGGTCTACGAGCAGTACGTC. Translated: CASSPAEVYEQYV.